This passage covers 23 T cell receptor beta chains from one sample sequenced in a study of CD8 T cells in ankylosing spondylitis (dated by TCRdb to about 2017). The library was built by means of 5' RACE. TCRdb records Illumina HiSeq 2500 as the sequencer. TCRdb reworked the public reads: Q25 trimming with fastp, MiXCR clone assembly, productive beta chains retained. Every entry covers one CDR3 protein and lists the most common genes and DNA from its rows. In this sample the table shows roughly 150,000 distinct CDR3 sequences, roughly 34% of which occur a single time. The ten largest make up 4.5% to 6% of the sample. Sequencing was carried out using synovial fluid, either unsorted or a sorted T cell fraction (not recorded which). These receptors all come from a male donor with ankylosing spondylitis.

This clonotype has just a few counts. The chain joins TRBV5-8 to TRBJ2-2; D is ambiguous. Germline V CDR1 and CDR2: SGHTS, YDEGEE. Trimming pared 2 bases from V and 7 bases from J, leaving 15 bases between. The CDR3 is made up of 15 amino acids. The CDR3 bases are TGTGCCAGCAGCTTAAGGGCCCCCCTCGGCGGGGAGCTGTTTTTT. This sequence encodes CASSLRAPLGGELFF. The variable domain in full, completed from reference TRBV5-8 and TRBJ2-2, reads EAGVTQSPTHLIKTRGQQATLRCSPISGHTSVYWYQQALGLGLQFLLWYDEGEERNRGNFPPRFSGRQFPNYSSELNVNALELEDSALYLCASSLRAPLGGELFFGEGSRLTVL.

This chain links TRBV28 with TRBJ2-7; 7 bases align to TRBD2. The trim removed 5 bases at V and 6 bases at J, leaving 4 bases unmatched. This CDR3 region has 12 residues. Germline V lookup: CDR1 MDHEN, CDR2 SYDVKM. The CDR3 sequence: CASSGGGTEQYF. CDR3 in DNA: TGTGCCAGCAGTGGGGGAGGGACCGAGCAGTACTTC.

V and J are TRBV6-1 and TRBJ1-2, with D tentatively TRBD1 (5 bases). There are 14 residues in the CDR3. V was shortened by 2 bases and J by 4 bases, with 11 bases between the two germline ends. Germline CDR1 reads MNHNS; CDR2 reads SASEGT. CDR3 sequence: CASSESEGPYGYTF. The CDR3 DNA is TGTGCCAGCAGTGAATCAGAGGGGCCCTATGGCTACACCTTC.

The table lists this clonotype with many counts. This chain joins TRBV5-6 and TRBJ1-1; D not certain. Deletions cut 2 bases from V and 1 base from J, with 3 bases between. CDR1 and CDR2 (germline): SGHDT, YYEEEE. This CDR3 is built from 12 residues. As DNA, the CDR3 is TGTGCCAGCAGCTTAAGGAACACTGAAGCTTTCTTT. It translates to CASSLRNTEAFF. Full variable domain (missing parts from reference TRBV5-6 and TRBJ1-1): DAGVTQSPTHLIKTRGQQVTLRCSPKSGHDTVSWYQQALGQGPQFIFQYYEEEERQRGNFPDRFSGHQFPNYSSELNVNALLLGDSALYLCASSLRNTEAFFGQGTRLTVV.

The chain uses TRBV9 and TRBJ2-6; D unresolved. The germline V gene has CDR1 SGDLS and CDR2 YYNGEE. There are 14 residues in the CDR3. Trimming pared 2 bases from V and 0 bases from J, leaving 3 bases between. CDR3 coding DNA: TGTGCCAGCAGCGTCAACTCTGGGGCCAACGTCCTGACTTTC. It translates to CASSVNSGANVLTF.

This clonotype was found once. This chain connects TRBV20-1 to TRBJ2-7, with 8 bases aligning to TRBD2. The CDR3 runs 15 residues. The junction had 14 bases not matched to a gene; V was cut back by 6 bases and J by 4 bases. Germline-derived CDR1 and CDR2 are DFQATT and SNEGSKA (reference sequence). The CDR3 protein is CSAASRASGSYEQYF. The CDR3 nucleotides are TGCAGTGCCGCGTCGAGGGCTAGCGGGTCTTACGAGCAGTACTTC.

The gene calls are TRBV5-8 and TRBJ2-5; 7 positions match TRBD2. The CDR3 is 14 amino acids. CDR1 is SGHTS and CDR2 is YDEGEE in the germline V gene. The V segment lost 1 base and the J segment 7 bases; nucleotides outside the gene matches: 7. The CDR3 region is CASSLSGVAGTQYF. Here the CDR3 DNA reads TGTGCCAGCAGCTTGAGCGGGGTCGCGGGGACCCAGTACTTC.

This clonotype appeared a few times. The rearrangement links TRBV6-1 to TRBJ1-5, with a weak D call TRBD1 (5 bases). This CDR3 has 14 residues. The germline V and J ends were trimmed by 8 bases and 2 bases, with 13 bases remaining between them. The V gene's germline CDR1 is MNHNS and CDR2 SASEGT. Here the CDR3 reads CASRGLQGNQPQHF. DNA of the CDR3: TGTGCCAGCCGGGGGTTGCAGGGCAATCAGCCCCAGCATTTT.

This clonotype appeared once. V and J are TRBV12-3 or TRBV12-4 and TRBJ1-1; perhaps TRBD1 as D (6 bases). V lost 6 bases and J 1 base, leaving 12 bases between the germline ends. The CDR3 has 14 residues. As DNA, the CDR3 is TGTGCCAGCAGCCCTACAGGGAAGAACACTGAAGCTTTCTTT. This translates into CASSPTGKNTEAFF.

The chain combines TRBV6-1 with TRBJ1-3; D is ambiguous. V shed 8 bases and J shed 3 bases, with 17 bases lying between them. Germline V gene lookup returns CDR1 MNHNS and CDR2 SASEGT. The CDR3 loop spans 15 amino acids. The chain's CDR3 is CASHGPLPGGNTIYF. CDR3 in DNA: TGTGCCAGCCACGGGCCACTACCTGGTGGAAACACCATATATTTT.

The chain employs TRBV12-3 or TRBV12-4 and TRBJ2-1; tentative D call: TRBD1 (5 bases). This CDR3 contains 15 residues. Trimming took off 7 bases at V and 3 bases at J, with 16 bases between the two ends. DNA for the CDR3: TGTGCCAGCAAACCACGACAGAACGTCTACAATGAGCAGTTCTTC. Translation gives CASKPRQNVYNEQFF.

The chain couples TRBV7-3 to TRBJ2-2; D gene uncertain. This CDR3 has 12 residues. V was trimmed by 2 bases and J by 6 bases, leaving 4 bases between them. Germline CDR1 and CDR2: SGHTA and FQGTGA. CDR3 sequence reads: CASSLDAGELFF. CDR3 nucleotides: TGTGCCAGCAGCTTAGACGCCGGGGAGCTGTTTTTT.

V and J are TRBV5-1 and TRBJ2-5; perhaps TRBD2 as D (6 bases). Trimming stripped 1 base from V and 4 bases from J, with 8 bases between. Germline CDR1 and CDR2: SGHRS and YFSETQ. The CDR3 is 13 amino acids. The CDR3 is CASSLSGSETQYF. The CDR3 nucleotides are TGCGCCAGCAGCTTGAGCGGGTCAGAGACCCAGTACTTC.

This clonotype was detected a few times. CDR3 in DNA: TGCGCCAGCAGTCATACCGGGACAGGGGAGGACGAGCAGTACTTC. Its translation is CASSHTGTGEDEQYF. This chain links TRBV5-1 with TRBJ2-7; 10 bases match TRBD1. After removal of 5 bases from V and 5 bases from J, the junction contained 10 bases not matched to a gene. The CDR3 runs 15 residues. Germline CDR1 SGHRS, CDR2 YFSETQ.

In this sample, this clonotype turned up a few times. V usage is TRBV7-2 and J usage is TRBJ2-5, with TRBD2 as a possible D gene (5 bases). V was pared by 1 base and J by 9 bases, with 12 bases between. The CDR3 contains 13 residues. Germline CDR1 is SGHTA and CDR2 is FQGNSA. The CDR3 protein is CASSLVPGVAQYF. In DNA, the CDR3 is TGTGCCAGCAGCTTAGTGCCCGGGGTGGCCCAGTACTTC.

This chain links TRBV11-2 with TRBJ2-1; perhaps D is TRBD1 or TRBD2 (7 bases each). CDR1 is SGHAT, CDR2 FQNNGV, per germline. V was shortened by 1 base and J by 1 base, with 17 bases between the two germline ends. The CDR3 consists of 18 residues. In DNA form, the CDR3 reads TGTGCCAGCAGCTTAGGGTTCCAGGGGGGGCCTTCCTACAATGAGCAGTTCTTC. This codes for CASSLGFQGGPSYNEQFF.

This clonotype was recorded many times. The chain employs TRBV20-1 and TRBJ1-1; a weak D match, TRBD1 (5 bases). Per the germline V gene, CDR1 is DFQATT and CDR2 is SNEGSKA (reference sequence). Trimming left V 3 bases short and J 5 bases short, with 10 bases between. The CDR3 is made up of 12 amino acids. The CDR3 nucleotides are TGCAGTGCTAGTAAGGGGAGTACTGAAGCTTTCTTT. Translated: CSASKGSTEAFF.

This clonotype appeared a few times. The chain links TRBV5-1 to TRBJ1-6, with D possibly being TRBD1 (5 bases). The ends were cut back, 6 bases at V and 13 bases at J, with 23 bases in the middle. Germline CDR1 SGHRS, CDR2 YFSETQ. The CDR3 spans 15 residues. As DNA, the CDR3 is TGCGCCAGCAACTCCGGGACCCCACCGTTTTTTCCCCTCCACTTT. Residues: CASNSGTPPFFPLHF. Full variable domain (remainder filled in from reference TRBV5-1 and TRBJ1-6): KAGVTQTPRYLIKTRGQQVTLSCSPISGHRSVSWYQQTPGQGLQFLFEYFSETQRNKGNFPGRFSGRQFSNSRSEMNVSTLELGDSALYLCASNSGTPPFFPLHFGNGTRLTVT.

This chain joins TRBV5-1 and TRBJ1-2; maybe TRBD1 (6 bases). The CDR3 length is 14 residues. Germline values: CDR1 SGHRS, CDR2 YFSETQ. With 4 bases removed from V and 7 bases from J, the gap between germline ends came to 17 bases. The CDR3 sequence: CASSRLGGVAGYTF. The CDR3 bases are TGCGCCAGCAGCCGGTTAGGGGGAGTCGCTGGCTACACCTTC.

This clonotype appeared a few times. The chain employs TRBV5-1 and TRBJ2-3; 7 bases are shared with TRBD1. V shed 0 bases and J 4 bases; nucleotides not matched to a gene: 5. The CDR3 extends over 15 amino acids. Germline CDR1 is SGHRS and CDR2 is YFSETQ. The CDR3 bases are TGCGCCAGCAGCTTGGATGCCCAGGGGGCAGATACGCAGTATTTT. Encoded protein: CASSLDAQGADTQYF.

The chain links TRBV25-1 to TRBJ2-2; maybe TRBD2 (6 bases). The germline V gene encodes CDR1 MGHDK and CDR2 SYGVNS. V lost 7 bases and J 5 bases, leaving 8 bases between the germline ends. The CDR3 has 12 amino acids. The CDR3 region has the DNA TGTGCCAGCACACGGGGGACCGGGGAGCTGTTTTTT. Translation gives CASTRGTGELFF.

The chain is built from TRBV5-1 and TRBJ1-1, with 9 positions matching TRBD1. Per germline, CDR1 SGHRS and CDR2 YFSETQ. The CDR3 extends over 15 amino acids. J lost 3 bases, V lost 4 bases, and 7 bases had no gene match. CDR3 in DNA: TGCGCCAGCAGCGGTGGGACAGGGACCGACACTGAAGCTTTCTTT. Its protein is CASSGGTGTDTEAFF.

CDR3 coding DNA: TGTGCCAGCAGCCAAGACTTACAGATTAATGAAAAACTGTTTTTT. It is translated as CASSQDLQINEKLFF. The chain carries TRBV4-2 and TRBJ1-4; D is ambiguous. The CDR3 runs to 15 residues. V lost 0 bases and J lost 4, with 9 bases in between. The V gene's germline CDR1 is LGHNA and CDR2 YNFKEQ.